This T cell receptor beta chain was documented in a study of OX40 agonist ivuxolimab in advanced cancers. Assay used: immunoSEQ multiplex PCR; TCRdb lists only in-frame clones, some missing. The sample holds roughly 100,000 clones, about 85% seen once. CDR3 length: 16 residues. Germline V gives CDR1 SGHAT, CDR2 FQNNGV. V was trimmed by 4 bases and J by 0 bases, leaving 13 bases between them. The chain recombines TRBV11-2 with TRBJ1-3; D is uncertain. This receptor was identified in an adult with an advanced solid tumor such as melanoma, head and neck, liver or kidney cancer. The sequencing here drew on CD4+ or CD8+ T cells sorted from blood, taken in a trial of the OX40 agonist ivuxolimab. Written as DNA, the CDR3 is TGTGCCAGCAGCTCAGCAAGAGGGAGCTCTGGAAACACCATATATTTT. This gives the protein CASSSARGSSGNTIYF.